Given below is one T cell receptor (beta chain) in context. This sample was included in a study of blood T cell repertoires in COVID-19. Study at large: Sites in the United States, Italy and Spain provided acute and convalescent COVID-19 samples. The cDNA or gDNA used as material had been derived from T cells, B-cell-depleted T cells, or PBMCs.

Per the original data handling: Cell counts per sample came from amplifying reference gene primers. TCRdb's copy holds only in-frame clones and misses some; the assay was immunoSEQ multiplex PCR. Clonal size and the V and J genes are those of that table, whereas D and trimming came from the DNA. The sample consists of hundreds of thousands of clones, around 85% of them appearing once. The length of the CDR3 is 15 residues. Germline CDR1 reads MNHEY; CDR2 reads SVGAGI. The V gene lost 6 bases and the J gene lost 7 bases, with 18 bases spanning the gap. Sequencing input: peripheral blood. This chain connects TRBV6-5 to TRBJ1-4, with D maybe TRBD1 (5 bases). This TCR was sampled from a human donor in a cohort sampled during active COVID-19. The CDR3 here is CASSLAGRVGEKLFF. CDR3 bases: TGTGCCAGCAGCCTGGCTGGCAGGGTCGGTGAAAAACTGTTTTTT.